The 30 T cell receptor beta chains listed next were all sequenced from one sample in a study of metastatic and nonmetastatic thyroid tumors. TCRdb reprocessed the PCR reads using MiXCR. The sample comprises about 40,000 clones, less than 15% of which are singletons, and 9.5% rests with the top ten. Every patient was untreated before thyroid surgery. The sequenced sample was blood. These receptors all stem from a female donor with papillary thyroid cancer or a benign thyroid nodule (not recorded which). Some clones in this sample may be carry-over from other donors' samples.

This clone is medium-sized (0.01 to 0.1%) in the sample. The chain carries TRBV20-1 and TRBJ1-5; TRBD1 might be the D (5 bases). V shed 6 bases and J shed 1 base, with 19 bases lying between them. The CDR3 extends over 16 amino acids. Looked up from germline, CDR1 is DFQATT and CDR2 is SNEGSKA (reference sequence). The CDR3 spells CSAMGRRLASNQPQHF. Here the CDR3 DNA reads TGCAGTGCCATGGGACGGCGACTAGCAAGCAATCAGCCCCAGCATTTT.

This CDR3 reads CASSLGPTNEQFF. In nucleotides, the CDR3 is TGCGCCAGCAGCTTAGGGCCCACTAATGAGCAGTTCTTC. This chain joins TRBV5-1 and TRBJ2-1; D is undetermined. Germline CDR1 SGHRS, CDR2 YFSETQ. CDR3 size: 13 residues. The V gene lost 2 bases and the J gene lost 7 bases, with 10 bases spanning the gap.

The rearrangement links TRBV6-4 to TRBJ2-2; 10 positions match TRBD1. V gave up 5 bases and J gave up 3 bases; unmatched junction bases: 6. Per germline, CDR1 MRHNA and CDR2 SNTAGT. This CDR3 has 16 residues. The CDR3 is CASSSSGTGDTGELFF. In DNA, the CDR3 is TGTGCCAGCAGTTCCTCCGGGACAGGGGACACCGGGGAGCTGTTTTTT.

This clone was seen more than once but under ten times. A much more abundant neighbour one base away suggests this may be a read error. This sequence joins TRBV10-3 and TRBJ1-4; 7 nucleotides match TRBD1. CDR1 is ENHRY, CDR2 SYGVKD, per germline. This CDR3 is 14 amino acids long. CDR3 DNA: TGTTCCATCACAGACAGGGATGGAGGTGAAAAACTGTTTTTT. Its protein is CSITDRDGGEKLFF.

This clone was recorded a few times. A clone one base away is much larger, so this may be a read error. The CDR3 end shows no conserved phenylalanine or tryptophan, and so a read error is likely. CDR3 residues: CASSSPRGWNTEAFL. In DNA form, the CDR3 reads TGTGCCAGTAGTTCCCCGAGGGGTTGGAACACTGAAGCTTTCCTT. The V and J genes are TRBV19 and TRBJ1-1, with TRBD1 as a possible D gene (5 bases). Germline V lookup: CDR1 LNHDA, CDR2 SQIVND (reference sequence). CDR3 length equals 15 residues. Between the trimmed V and J ends, which lost 5 bases and 1 base, there was a span of 14 bases.

This clone was detected a few times. This chain links TRBV6-1 with TRBJ2-1; 7 nucleotides align to TRBD2. The CDR3 covers 16 residues. The V gene end was trimmed by 6 bases and the J gene end by 9 bases; junction bases not matched to a gene: 17. The germline V gene has CDR1 MNHNS and CDR2 SASEGT. The CDR3 here is CASRGLGTIGMSEQFF. The CDR3 region has the DNA TGTGCCAGCAGGGGCTTAGGGACTATCGGGATGAGTGAGCAGTTCTTC.

This clone was seen many times. This rearrangement joins TRBV20-1 to TRBJ1-5; 8 nucleotides line up with TRBD1. Germline V gene sequence: CDR1 DFQATT, CDR2 SNEGSKA (reference sequence). This CDR3 is built from 13 residues. The CDR3 nucleotides are TGCAGCTCAGGACAGGGATATAGACAGCCCCAGCATTTT. It is translated as CSSGQGYRQPQHF.

Many counts were recorded for this clone. The V and J genes are TRBV27 and TRBJ2-6; D uncertain. CDR3 size: 17 residues. Trimming removed 2 bases at V and 0 bases at J, with 11 bases between. Germline CDR1 is MNHEY and CDR2 is SMNVEV (reference sequence). The CDR3 sequence is CASSLRSWSSGANVLTF. CDR3 in DNA: TGTGCCAGCAGTTTACGCAGCTGGTCCTCTGGGGCCAACGTCCTGACTTTC.

Many counts were recorded for this clone. The chain recombines TRBV11-1 with TRBJ1-1; a possible D gene is TRBD1 (6 bases). Germline CDR1 is SGHAT and CDR2 is FQDESV (reference sequence). The CDR3 has 15 amino acids. Trimming removed 4 bases at V and 0 bases at J, with 12 bases between. CDR3 loop: CASSYWTEVNTEAFF. The CDR3 region has the DNA TGTGCCAGCAGCTACTGGACAGAGGTGAACACTGAAGCTTTCTTT.

This clone was seen many times. The chain couples TRBV6-1 to TRBJ1-1; D call uncertain. The CDR3 extends over 13 amino acids. V was trimmed by 6 bases and J by 1 base, leaving 9 bases between them. The germline gives CDR1 MNHNS, CDR2 SASEGT. The DNA for the CDR3 is TGTGCCAGCAGACGGGGAGAGAACACTGAAGCTTTCTTT. This gives the protein CASRRGENTEAFF.

This clone was counted ten times or more. The chain links TRBV4-1 to TRBJ1-2; D may be TRBD1 (5 bases). CDR3 size: 14 residues. Trimming pared 4 bases from V and 8 bases from J, leaving 17 bases between. CDR1 is MGHRA, CDR2 YSYEKL, per germline. CDR3 residues: CASSPGTGLGGYTF. As DNA, the CDR3 is TGCGCCAGCAGCCCCGGGACTGGCCTGGGCGGCTACACCTTC.

This clone occurred a few times. Here the CDR3 DNA reads TGTGCCAGCAGTACAGGGGGACTGAGAGAGCAGTACTTC. Amino acid sequence: CASSTGGLREQYF. J is TRBJ2-7 and V is TRBV6-1, with 8 positions matching TRBD1. V dropped 5 bases and J dropped 7; count of bases not matched to a gene: 7. The CDR3 is made up of 13 amino acids. Per germline, CDR1 MNHNS and CDR2 SASEGT.

In this sample, this clone turned up many times. The J gene is TRBJ2-7, the V gene TRBV7-8; 7 nucleotides agree with TRBD1. Trimming removed 1 base from V and 0 bases from J; junction bases left unmatched: 6. The germline gives CDR1 SGHVS, CDR2 FQNEAQ. The CDR3 length is 16 residues. The CDR3 sequence: CASSLVGQAYSYEQYF. DNA for the CDR3: TGTGCCAGCAGCTTAGTTGGACAGGCCTACTCCTACGAGCAGTACTTC.

J is TRBJ2-1 and V is TRBV27; D gene unclear. CDR1 MNHEY and CDR2 SMNVEV come from the germline V gene (reference sequence). There are 15 residues in the CDR3. Trimming stripped 5 bases from V and 2 bases from J, with 13 bases between. The CDR3 loop reads CASSAAKPPYNEQFF. CDR3 DNA sequence: TGTGCCAGCAGTGCCGCGAAGCCTCCCTACAATGAGCAGTTCTTC.

There are many counts of this clone. The chain uses TRBV28 and TRBJ1-1; D is uncertain. V was shortened by 5 bases and J by 3 bases, with 4 bases between the two germline ends. Germline values: CDR1 MDHEN, CDR2 SYDVKM. The CDR3 totals 11 residues. This CDR3 is CASSLYTEAFF. As DNA, the CDR3 is TGTGCCAGCAGTCTGTACACTGAAGCTTTCTTT.

The chain recombines TRBV18 with TRBJ2-1, with D maybe TRBD2 (5 bases). This CDR3 contains 14 residues. Trimming stripped 0 bases from V and 7 bases from J, with 10 bases between. The V gene's germline CDR1 is KGHSH and CDR2 LQKENI. The CDR3 is CASSPPSGKNEQFF. CDR3 DNA: TGTGCCAGCTCACCACCGTCGGGGAAAAATGAGCAGTTCTTC.

This clone was counted between two and nine times. The chain has TRBV6-1 and TRBJ1-6; 9 nucleotides align to TRBD1. CDR1 MNHNS and CDR2 SASEGT come from the germline V gene. The CDR3 spans 16 residues. The V gene end was trimmed by 6 bases and the J gene end by 3 bases; junction bases not matched to a gene: 6. This CDR3 is CASRLDRGNYNSPLHF. Here the CDR3 DNA reads TGTGCCAGCAGGCTAGACAGGGGGAACTATAATTCACCCCTCCACTTT.

The sample holds a few counts of this clone. The chain uses TRBV12-3 or TRBV12-4 and TRBJ2-7; D is unresolved. The CDR3 length is 13 residues. Between the trimmed V and J ends, which lost 5 bases and 2 bases, there was a span of 10 bases. For the CDR3, the DNA is TGTGCCAGCAGTCCCACAAATACCTACGAGCAGTACTTC. This encodes CASSPTNTYEQYF.

In this sample, this clone turned up a few times. The junction and the germline gene differ at one end; a read error may be behind it. The genes are TRBV7-6 and TRBJ2-1, with D unclear. In germline, CDR1 is SGHVS, CDR2 FNYEAQ. This CDR3 has 12 residues. The CDR3 reads CASSQTPGEQLF. CDR3 bases: TGTGCCAGCAGCCAGACTCCCGGTGAGCAGTTATTC. Using reference TRBV7-6 and TRBJ2-1 for the parts outside the CDR3, the full variable domain is GAGVSQSPRYKVTKRGQDVALRCDPISGHVSLYWYRQALGQGPEFLTYFNYEAQQDKSGLPNDRFSAERPEGSISTLTIQRTEQRDSAMYRCASSQTPGEQLFGPGTRLTVL.

This clone was detected many times. The V and J genes are TRBV9 and TRBJ2-7; TRBD1 agrees at 7 bases. Germline lookup yields CDR1 SGDLS and CDR2 YYNGEE. The ends lost 4 bases at V and 5 bases at J; junction bases unmatched: 9. The CDR3 totals 14 residues. This CDR3 reads CASSFGQAGDEQYF. The CDR3 nucleotides read TGTGCCAGCAGCTTCGGACAGGCAGGTGACGAGCAGTACTTC. The full variable domain, its missing parts supplied by reference TRBV9 and TRBJ2-7, is DSGVTQTPKHLITATGQRVTLRCSPRSGDLSVYWYQQSLDQGLQFLIQYYNGEERAKGNILERFSAQQFPDLHSELNLSSLELGDSALYFCASSFGQAGDEQYFGPGTRLTVT.

By share, this clone counts as medium-sized. The CDR3 loop is CASSLRGARDTIYF. CDR3 nucleotides: TGTGCCAGCAGTTTAAGGGGGGCCCGAGACACCATATATTTT. The chain couples TRBV28 to TRBJ1-3, with a weak D call TRBD1 (6 bases). The CDR3 sequence is 14 residues long. In germline, CDR1 is MDHEN, CDR2 SYDVKM. V lost 2 bases and J 8 bases, leaving 13 bases between the germline ends.

This clone was observed many times. V gene TRBV11-2 combines with J gene TRBJ2-2; D gene unclear. The germline gives CDR1 SGHAT, CDR2 FQNNGV. Trimming stripped 0 bases from V and 6 bases from J, with 8 bases between. The CDR3 spans 14 residues. The DNA of the CDR3 is TGTGCCAGCAGCTTAGAAGGTTTTTCCGGGGAGCTGTTTTTT. This gives the protein CASSLEGFSGELFF. Supplemented by reference TRBV11-2 and TRBJ2-2, the full variable domain reads EAGVAQSPRYKIIEKRQSVAFWCNPISGHATLYWYQQILGQGPKLLIQFQNNGVVDDSQLPKDRFSAERLKGVDSTLKIQPAKLEDSAVYLCASSLEGFSGELFFGEGSRLTVL.

This clone was picked up many times. The chain is built from TRBV6-1 and TRBJ2-1; possibly TRBD1 for D (7 bases). Trimming removed 3 bases at V and 6 bases at J, with 12 bases between. Germline lookup yields CDR1 MNHNS and CDR2 SASEGT. The CDR3 contains 14 residues. DNA of the CDR3: TGTGCCAGCAGTGAGCAGGGGGGATCCAATGAGCAGTTCTTC. Encoded protein: CASSEQGGSNEQFF.

This clone occurred many times. The chain links TRBV9 to TRBJ2-3, with 7 bases matching TRBD1. Trimming removed 3 bases from V and 2 bases from J; junction bases left unmatched: 6. Germline V gene data show CDR1 as SGDLS and CDR2 as YYNGEE. This CDR3 region has 15 residues. The CDR3 region is CASSAEGAYTDTQYF. In nucleotides, the CDR3 is TGTGCCAGCAGCGCTGAGGGGGCGTACACAGATACGCAGTATTTT.

At least ten counts were recorded for this clone. The chain links TRBV27 to TRBJ2-2; D tentatively fits TRBD1 or TRBD2 (5 bases each). With 3 bases removed from V and 6 bases from J, the gap between germline ends came to 17 bases. The CDR3 sequence is 16 residues long. Germline assignment: CDR1 MNHEY and CDR2 SMNVEV (reference sequence). The CDR3 nucleotides are TGTGCCAGCAGTTTCATTTGGGGCAGGGACCCCGGGGAGCTGTTTTTT. Its protein product is CASSFIWGRDPGELFF.

There are many counts of this clone. J is TRBJ2-7 and V is TRBV12-3 or TRBV12-4; D possibly matches TRBD1 or TRBD2 (7 bases each). This CDR3 region has 16 residues. V was trimmed by 6 bases and J by 0 bases, leaving 18 bases between them. CDR3 DNA sequence: TGTGCCAGCAGCTCCAGGGGGGGGAGGGCCTCCTACGAGCAGTACTTC. Translating it yields CASSSRGGRASYEQYF.

J is TRBJ1-1 and V is TRBV5-1; D is perhaps TRBD1 (5 bases). This CDR3 has 14 amino acids. Germline CDR1 and CDR2: SGHRS and YFSETQ. V lost 3 bases, J lost 5 bases, and 14 bases lay in between. The CDR3 region has the DNA TGCGCCAGCAGCTGGGAAGTGGGGCGTACTGAAGCTTTCTTT. Amino acid sequence: CASSWEVGRTEAFF.

This clone was found many times. This sample also contains other DNA sequences that code for the same CDR3. V usage is TRBV30 and J usage is TRBJ2-7; 8 positions agree with TRBD1. Germline V gene sequence: CDR1 GTSNPN, CDR2 SVGIG (reference sequence). CDR3 length: 13 amino acids. Unmatched junction bases numbered 3, after V lost 2 bases and J lost 3 bases. The CDR3 is CAWSPGQGYEQYF. In DNA, the CDR3 is TGTGCCTGGAGTCCCGGACAGGGCTACGAGCAGTACTTC. Filled out from reference TRBV30 and TRBJ2-7, the complete variable domain reads SQTIHQWPATLVQPVGSPLSLECTVEGTSNPNLYWYRQAAGRGLQLLFYSVGIGQISSEVPQNLSASRPQDRQFILSSKKLLLSDSGFYLCAWSPGQGYEQYFGPGTRLTVT.

This clone was observed at least ten times. The sample carries other DNA sequences with the same CDR3. The chain links TRBV2 to TRBJ1-3; tentatively, D is TRBD1 (6 bases). This CDR3 is 14 amino acids long. Germline CDR1 SNHLY, CDR2 FYNNEI. Trimming cost V 8 bases and J 0 bases, with 11 bases left between them. The CDR3 sequence is CASLRGDSGNTIYF. For the CDR3, the DNA is TGTGCCAGCCTAAGGGGGGACTCTGGAAACACCATATATTTT.

The CDR3 loop is CASSPPCGRVEEQYF. CDR3 in DNA: TGTGCCAGCAGTCCGCCTTGCGGGAGGGTAGAAGAGCAGTACTTC. The V and J genes are TRBV28 and TRBJ2-7; TRBD2 matches 9 bases. J was trimmed by 7 bases and V by 5 bases; bases with no gene match: 12. The CDR3 is 15 amino acids. From germline, CDR1 is MDHEN and CDR2 SYDVKM.